This TCR beta chain emerged from a study of post-analysis software for immune sequencing data. General study findings and limits: Elevated frequency relative to controls characterized 4 or 5 TRBV segments in patients, TRBV5-6, TRBV5-1 and TRBV20-1 among them.

This clonotype was detected many times. What it binds is unknown. The V gene's germline CDR1 is MDHEN and CDR2 SYDVKM. J was trimmed by 7 bases and V by 6 bases; bases with no gene match: 11. CDR3 length: 14 amino acids. cDNA libraries of TCR beta carried unique molecular identifiers. Researchers reported roughly 0.5 million cDNA molecules coming from about 0.98 to 11 million T cells. TCRdb re-called the PCR reads through MiXCR, storing one row per CDR3 protein. The sample lists fewer than 850,000 distinct CDR3 sequences; roughly 46% were seen once. The chain recombines TRBV28 with TRBJ2-5; the match to TRBD2 covers 7 bases. The receptor's source is a girl between 5 and 17 years old with multiple sclerosis. Material for sequencing was blood. The CDR3, as DNA: TGTGCCAGCAGGCTAGCGGTACCCCGGGGGACCCAGTACTTC. This translates into CASRLAVPRGTQYF. Using reference TRBV28 and TRBJ2-5 for the parts outside the CDR3, the full variable domain is DVKVTQSSRYLVKRTGEKVFLECVQDMDHENMFWYRQDPGLGLRLIYFSYDVKMKEKGDIPEGYSVSREKKERFSLILESASTNQTSMYLCASRLAVPRGTQYFGPGTRLLVL.